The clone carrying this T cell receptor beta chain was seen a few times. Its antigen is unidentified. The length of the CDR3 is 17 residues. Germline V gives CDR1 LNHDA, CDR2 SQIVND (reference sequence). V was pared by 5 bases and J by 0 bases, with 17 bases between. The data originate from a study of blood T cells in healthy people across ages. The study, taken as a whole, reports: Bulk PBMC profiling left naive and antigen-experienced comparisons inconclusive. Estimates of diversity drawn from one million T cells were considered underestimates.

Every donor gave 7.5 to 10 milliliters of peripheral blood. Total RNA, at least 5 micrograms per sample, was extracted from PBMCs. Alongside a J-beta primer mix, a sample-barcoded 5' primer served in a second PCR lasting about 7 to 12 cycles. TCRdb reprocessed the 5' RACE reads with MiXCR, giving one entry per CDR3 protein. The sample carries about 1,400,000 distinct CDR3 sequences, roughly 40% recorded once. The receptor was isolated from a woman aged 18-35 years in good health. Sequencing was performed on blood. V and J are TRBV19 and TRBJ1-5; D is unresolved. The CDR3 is CASSYNLDGYSNQPQHF. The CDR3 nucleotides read TGTGCCAGTAGTTACAATCTGGACGGTTATAGCAATCAGCCCCAGCATTTT.